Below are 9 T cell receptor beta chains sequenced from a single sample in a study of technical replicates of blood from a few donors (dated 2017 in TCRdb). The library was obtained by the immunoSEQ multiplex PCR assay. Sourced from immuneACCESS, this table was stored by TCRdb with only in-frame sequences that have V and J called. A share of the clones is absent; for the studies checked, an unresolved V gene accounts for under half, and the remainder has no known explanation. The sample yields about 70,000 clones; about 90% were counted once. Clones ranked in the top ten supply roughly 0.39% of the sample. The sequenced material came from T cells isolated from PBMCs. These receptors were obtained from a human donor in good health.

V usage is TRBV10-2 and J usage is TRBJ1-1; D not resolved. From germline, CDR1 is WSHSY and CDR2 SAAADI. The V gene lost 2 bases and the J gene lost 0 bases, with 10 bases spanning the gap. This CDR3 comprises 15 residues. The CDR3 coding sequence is TGCGCCAGCAGTGAGAGAGGGTTGATGAACACTGAAGCTTTCTTT. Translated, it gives CASSERGLMNTEAFF.

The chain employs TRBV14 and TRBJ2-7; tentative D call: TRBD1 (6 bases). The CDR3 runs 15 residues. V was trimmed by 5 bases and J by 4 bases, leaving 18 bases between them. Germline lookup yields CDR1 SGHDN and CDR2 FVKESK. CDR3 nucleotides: TGTGCCAGCAGCGTGAACGGGGACACCCCTTACGAGCAGTACTTC. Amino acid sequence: CASSVNGDTPYEQYF.

The CDR3 reads CASRPPGLANNEQFF. The CDR3 DNA reads as TGTGCCAGCAGGCCACCGGGACTAGCGAACAATGAGCAGTTCTTC. The chain joins TRBV28 to TRBJ2-1; 10 bases map to TRBD2. The V segment lost 6 bases and the J segment 5 bases; nucleotides outside the gene matches: 7. CDR3 length equals 15 residues. Germline lookup yields CDR1 MDHEN and CDR2 SYDVKM.

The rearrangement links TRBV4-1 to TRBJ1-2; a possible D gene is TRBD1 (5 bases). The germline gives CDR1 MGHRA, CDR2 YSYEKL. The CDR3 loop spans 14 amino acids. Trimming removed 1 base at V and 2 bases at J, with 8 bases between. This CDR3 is CASSQAGGNYGYTF. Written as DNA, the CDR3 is TGCGCCAGCAGCCAAGCGGGGGGGAACTATGGCTACACCTTC.

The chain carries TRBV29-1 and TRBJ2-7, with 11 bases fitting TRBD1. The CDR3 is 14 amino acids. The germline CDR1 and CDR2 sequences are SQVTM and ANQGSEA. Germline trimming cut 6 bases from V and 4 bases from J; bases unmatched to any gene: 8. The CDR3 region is CSVLTGTGGYEQYF. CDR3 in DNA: TGCAGCGTGCTTACCGGGACAGGGGGATACGAGCAGTACTTC.

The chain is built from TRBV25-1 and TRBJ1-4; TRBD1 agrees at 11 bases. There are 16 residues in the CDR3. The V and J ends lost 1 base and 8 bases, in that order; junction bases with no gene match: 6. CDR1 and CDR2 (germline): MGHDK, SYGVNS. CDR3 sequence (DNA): TGTGCCAGCAGTGAATCCCCGGGACAGGGGGAAGAAAAACTGTTTTTT. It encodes CASSESPGQGEEKLFF.

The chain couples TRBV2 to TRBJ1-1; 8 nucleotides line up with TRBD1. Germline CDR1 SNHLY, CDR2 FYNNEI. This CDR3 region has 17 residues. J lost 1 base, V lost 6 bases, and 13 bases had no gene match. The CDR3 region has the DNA TGTGCCAGCAGGGAGGGACAGGAGATTTGGGGGAACACTGAAGCTTTCTTT. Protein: CASREGQEIWGNTEAFF.

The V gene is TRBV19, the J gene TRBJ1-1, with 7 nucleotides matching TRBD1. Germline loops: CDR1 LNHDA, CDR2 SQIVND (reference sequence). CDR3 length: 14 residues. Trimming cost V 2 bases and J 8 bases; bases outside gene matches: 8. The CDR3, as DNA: TGTGCCAGTAGTATAATCCCCGGGACAGAAGAAGCTTTCTTT. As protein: CASSIIPGTEEAFF. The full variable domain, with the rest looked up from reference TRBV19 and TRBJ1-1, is DGGITQSPKYLFRKEGQNVTLSCEQNLNHDAMYWYRQDPGQGLRLIYYSQIVNDFQKGDIAEGYSVSREKKESFPLTVTSAQKNPTAFYLCASSIIPGTEEAFFGQGTRLTVV.

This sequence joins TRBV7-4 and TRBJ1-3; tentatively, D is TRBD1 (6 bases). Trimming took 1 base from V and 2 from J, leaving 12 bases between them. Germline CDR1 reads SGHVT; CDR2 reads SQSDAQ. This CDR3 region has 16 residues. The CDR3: CASSLVGTMTGNTIYF. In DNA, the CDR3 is TGTGCCAGCAGCTTAGTAGGGACAATGACTGGAAACACCATATATTTT.